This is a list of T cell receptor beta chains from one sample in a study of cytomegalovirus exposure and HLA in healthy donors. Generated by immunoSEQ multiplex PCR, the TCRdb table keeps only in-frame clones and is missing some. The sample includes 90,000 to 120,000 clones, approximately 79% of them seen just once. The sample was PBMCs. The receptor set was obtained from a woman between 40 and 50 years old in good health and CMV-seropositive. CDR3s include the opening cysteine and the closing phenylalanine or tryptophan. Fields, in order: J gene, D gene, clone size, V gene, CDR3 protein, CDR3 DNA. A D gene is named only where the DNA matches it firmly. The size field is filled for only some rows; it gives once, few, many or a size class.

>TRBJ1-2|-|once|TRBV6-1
CASSEFSSNYGYTF
TGTGCCAGCAGTGAATTCTCTAGCAACTATGGCTACACCTTC
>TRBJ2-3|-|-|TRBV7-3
CASSTQPRGSTDTQYF
TGTGCCAGCAGCACCCAACCCCGGGGGAGCACAGATACGCAGTATTTT
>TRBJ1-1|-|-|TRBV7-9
CASSLEFRDTEAFF
TGTGCCAGCAGCTTAGAGTTCCGGGATACTGAAGCTTTCTTT
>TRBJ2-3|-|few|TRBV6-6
CASSPGGSRRTDTQYF
TGTGCCAGCAGTCCCGGAGGGTCGAGACGCACAGATACGCAGTATTTT
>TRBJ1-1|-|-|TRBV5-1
CASSLEAGLTEAFF
TGCGCCAGCAGCTTGGAAGCGGGGCTCACTGAAGCTTTCTTT
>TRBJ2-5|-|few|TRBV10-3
CAISESRTVQETQYF
TGTGCCATCAGTGAGTCGAGGACAGTCCAAGAGACCCAGTACTTC
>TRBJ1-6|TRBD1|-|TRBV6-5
CASSYHRDSYSPLHF
TGTGCCAGCAGTTACCATCGGGACAGTTATTCACCCCTCCACTTT
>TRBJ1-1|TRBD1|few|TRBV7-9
CASSFGQGSTEAFF
TGTGCCAGCAGCTTCGGACAGGGGAGCACTGAAGCTTTCTTT
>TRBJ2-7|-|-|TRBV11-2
CASSLEHPQQYF
TGTGCCAGCAGCCTTGAACACCCTCAGCAGTACTTC
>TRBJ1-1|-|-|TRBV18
CASQGGGSGTEAFF
TGTGCCAGCCAAGGGGGGGGCTCGGGCACTGAAGCTTTCTTT
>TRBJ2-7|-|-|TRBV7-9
CASSSAPREYEQYF
TGTGCCAGCAGCTCCGCCCCTCGGGAGTACGAGCAGTACTTC
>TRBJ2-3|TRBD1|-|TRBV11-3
CASSPGQGIDTQYF
TGTGCCAGCAGCCCCGGACAGGGGATAGATACGCAGTATTTT
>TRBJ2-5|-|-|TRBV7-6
CASAQRTAQETQYF
TGTGCCAGCGCCCAGAGGACAGCACAAGAGACCCAGTACTTC
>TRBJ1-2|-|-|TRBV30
CACSGSAGNGYTF
TGTGCCTGTTCCGGGAGCGCCGGAAATGGCTACACCTTC
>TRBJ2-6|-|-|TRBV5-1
CASRLEANVLTF
TGCGCCAGCAGGTTAGAGGCCAACGTCCTGACTTTC
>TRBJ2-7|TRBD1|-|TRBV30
CAWSTRDRLVYEQYF
TGTGCCTGGAGTACACGGGACAGGCTTGTTTACGAGCAGTACTTC
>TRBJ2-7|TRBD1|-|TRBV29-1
CSVALTGSSYEQYF
TGCAGCGTTGCTCTGACAGGGAGCTCCTACGAGCAGTACTTC
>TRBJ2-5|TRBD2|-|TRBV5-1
CASRSGTSGGYSQETQYF
TGCGCCAGCAGATCCGGGACTAGCGGGGGGTATTCACAAGAGACCCAGTACTTC
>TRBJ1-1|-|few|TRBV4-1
CASSQVPPQGAFF
TGCGCCAGCAGCCAAGTCCCCCCTCAGGGAGCTTTCTTT
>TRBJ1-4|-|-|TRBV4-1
CASSQDPPGGGEKLFF
TGCGCCAGCAGCCAAGATCCCCCGGGGGGGGGTGAAAAACTGTTTTTT
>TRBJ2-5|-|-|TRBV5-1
CASSLVVGPQETQYF
TGCGCCAGCAGCTTGGTAGTGGGGCCTCAAGAGACCCAGTACTTC
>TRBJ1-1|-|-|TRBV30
CAWSVAPRWNTEAFF
TGTGCCTGGAGTGTTGCCCCCCGGTGGAACACTGAAGCTTTCTTT
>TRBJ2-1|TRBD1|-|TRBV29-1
CSVGGWGDRYNEQFF
TGCAGCGTTGGTGGGTGGGGGGACAGGTACAATGAGCAGTTCTTC
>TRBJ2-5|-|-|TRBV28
CASSPLRERETQYF
TGTGCCAGCTCGCCGTTGAGGGAGCGGGAGACCCAGTACTTC
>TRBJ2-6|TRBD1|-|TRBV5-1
CASSLAGQGAGANVLTF
TGCGCCAGCAGCTTGGCCGGGCAGGGGGCTGGGGCCAACGTCCTGACTTTC
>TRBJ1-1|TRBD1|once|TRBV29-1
CSVLRTGEAFF
TGCAGCGTTCTTCGGACAGGAGAAGCTTTCTTT
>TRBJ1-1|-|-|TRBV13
CASRPPSMNTEAFF
TGTGCCAGCAGACCTCCTAGCATGAACACTGAAGCTTTCTTT
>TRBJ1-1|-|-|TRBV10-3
CAISERQMNTEAFF
TGTGCCATCAGTGAGAGACAGATGAACACTGAAGCTTTCTTT
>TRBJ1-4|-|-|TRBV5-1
CASSLDGLANEKLFF
TGCGCCAGCAGCTTGGATGGACTTGCTAATGAAAAACTGTTTTTT
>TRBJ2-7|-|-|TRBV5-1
CASSLGDIARTYEQYF
TGCGCCAGCAGCTTGGGGGACATCGCGCGGACCTACGAGCAGTACTTC
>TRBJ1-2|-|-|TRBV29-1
CSVVGGAGGYTF
TGCAGCGTTGTAGGAGGGGCTGGTGGCTACACCTTC
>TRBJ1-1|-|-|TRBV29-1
CSDLDSQGTFF
TGCAGCGACCTGGACAGCCAAGGTACTTTCTTT
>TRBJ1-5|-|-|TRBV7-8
CASSLEDIRQPQHF
TGTGCCAGCAGCTTAGAGGACATTCGTCAGCCCCAGCATTTT
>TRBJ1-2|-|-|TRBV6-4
CASSDSKRGYGYTF
TGTGCCAGCAGTGACTCGAAAAGGGGCTATGGCTACACCTTC
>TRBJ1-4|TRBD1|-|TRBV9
CASSPQGQPNEKLFF
TGTGCCAGCAGCCCCCAGGGACAGCCTAATGAAAAACTGTTTTTT